Each of the 30 T cell receptor beta chains below was sequenced from the same sample in a study of glioma-infiltrating T cells. The iRepertoire nested amplicon-rescue multiplex PCR amplified TCR alpha and beta CDR3s from RNA. Using its own MiXCR run on the multiplex PCR reads, TCRdb lists one record per CDR3 protein. This table holds 400,000 or so distinct CDR3 sequences, around 38% found once. Sequencing used glioma tissue, nonneoplastic brain tissue, or PBMCs (not recorded which). These receptors originate from a human donor with low-grade glioma or glioblastoma, undergoing nonglioma brain surgery, or in good health (not recorded which).

This clonotype showed up many times. The chain recombines TRBV20-1 with TRBJ2-5, with 10 nucleotides matching TRBD2. Germline lookup yields CDR1 DFQATT and CDR2 SNEGSKA (reference sequence). After removal of 7 bases from V and 9 bases from J, the junction contained 11 bases not matched to a gene. The CDR3 is 13 amino acids. This chain's CDR3 is CSVGTSAGSAQYF. The CDR3 bases are TGCAGTGTGGGGACTAGCGCCGGGAGTGCCCAGTACTTC.

This clonotype has at least ten counts. The rearrangement joins TRBV20-1 to TRBJ2-3; D possibly corresponds to TRBD2 (6 bases). CDR1 is DFQATT and CDR2 is SNEGSKA in the germline V gene (reference sequence). The ends were cut back, 6 bases at V and 0 bases at J, with 7 bases in the middle. This CDR3 has 12 amino acids. The CDR3 coding sequence is TGCAGTGCCGGGACTAGCACAGATACGCAGTATTTT. Translating it yields CSAGTSTDTQYF.

In its sample, this clonotype was seen a few times. The chain carries TRBV5-4 and TRBJ1-2; D unresolved. Per germline, CDR1 SGHNT and CDR2 YYREEE (reference sequence). The germline V and J ends were trimmed by 0 bases and 1 base, with 13 bases remaining between them. The CDR3 has 16 residues. Here the CDR3 DNA reads TGTGCCAGCAGCTTGGGCACAGCCCCCTTTAACTATGGCTACACCTTC. Its protein product is CASSLGTAPFNYGYTF.

The chain employs TRBV5-4 and TRBJ2-6; perhaps TRBD1 as D (5 bases). V was cut by 2 bases and J by 0 bases, with 9 bases left in between. The CDR3 extends over 16 amino acids. Germline V gene lookup returns CDR1 SGHNT and CDR2 YYREEE (reference sequence). The CDR3 nucleotides read TGTGCCAGCAGCTTTGGGGCGCTCTCTGGGGCCAACGTCCTGACTTTC. Its translation is CASSFGALSGANVLTF.

As to this clonotype: Since a much larger clone is just one base distant, this may be a read error. This chain connects TRBV28 to TRBJ2-3; no definite D call. Trimming removed 7 bases at V and 3 bases at J, with 11 bases between. The germline V gene encodes CDR1 MDHEN and CDR2 SYDVKM. There are 13 residues in the CDR3. The CDR3 nucleotides read TGTGCCAGCACATCATTGGGGACAGATACGCAGTATTTT. Encoded protein: CASTSLGTDTQYF.

This clonotype was detected only a few times. The chain combines TRBV7-9 with TRBJ2-3, with D uncertain. Trimming shortened V by 3 bases and J by 2 bases, and 12 bases separated the two germline ends. This CDR3 comprises 15 residues. CDR1 and CDR2 (germline): SEHNR, FQNEAQ (reference sequence). CDR3 protein: CASSFRTSDTDTQYF. CDR3 DNA sequence: TGTGCCAGCAGCTTTCGGACGAGCGACACAGATACGCAGTATTTT.

Details on this clonotype: A much bigger clone sits one base away, suggesting this may be a read error. The V and J genes are TRBV6-1 and TRBJ1-1, with TRBD1 identical over 8 bases. Germline assignment: CDR1 MNHNS and CDR2 SASEGT. The CDR3 length is 15 residues. The ends lost 3 bases at V and 4 bases at J; junction bases unmatched: 7. CDR3 bases: TGTGCCAGCAGTGAGTCAACCGGACAGGGCACTGAAGCTTTCTTT. Amino acids: CASSESTGQGTEAFF.

Regarding this clonotype: Just one base apart from a much larger clone, this may be a read error. The chain recombines TRBV6-1 with TRBJ2-1; 13 bases agree with TRBD2. There are 15 residues in the CDR3. Germline V gene sequence: CDR1 MNHNS, CDR2 SASEGT. CDR3 in DNA: TGTGCCAGCGAAAGGACTAGCGGGAGTTGGGATGAGCAGTCCTTC. It encodes CASERTSGSWDEQSF.

The chain uses TRBV28 and TRBJ2-7; 9 bases are shared with TRBD2. J lost 4 bases, V lost 11 bases, and 9 bases had no gene match. Germline V gene sequence: CDR1 MDHEN, CDR2 SYDVKM. This CDR3 has 13 amino acids. The CDR3 sequence is CAAGGGGLYEQYF. CDR3 nucleotide sequence: TGTGCCGCGGGGGGGGGGGGGTTGTACGAGCAGTACTTC. The entire variable domain, with the rest obtained from reference TRBV28 and TRBJ2-7, is as follows: DVKVTQSSRYLVKRTGEKVFLECVQDMDHENMFWYRQDPGLGLRLIYFSYDVKMKEKGDIPEGYSVSREKKERFSLILESASTNQTSMYLCAAGGGGLYEQYFGPGTRLTVT.

The sample holds many counts of this clonotype. The chain combines TRBV3-1 with TRBJ1-1, with D perhaps TRBD1 (5 bases). The CDR3 has 15 amino acids. CDR1 and CDR2 (germline): LGHDT, YNNKEL (reference sequence). V lost 3 bases to trimming and J lost 0 bases, with 11 bases between them. The CDR3 sequence: CASSHSETVNTEAFF. The CDR3 nucleotides are TGTGCCAGCAGCCATTCGGAGACAGTGAACACTGAAGCTTTCTTT. The variable domain in full, with the rest retrieved from reference TRBV3-1 and TRBJ1-1, is DTAVSQTPKYLVTQMGNDKSIKCEQNLGHDTMYWYKQDSKKFLKIMFSYNNKELIINETVPNRFSPKSPDKAHLNLHINSLELGDSAVYFCASSHSETVNTEAFFGQGTRLTVV.

The CDR3 DNA is TGTGCCAGCACACCTGCACTCCCAAGGGCGGATGGCTACACCTTC. It encodes CASTPALPRADGYTF. The genes are TRBV28 and TRBJ1-2; D gene unclear. Germline V gene data show CDR1 as MDHEN and CDR2 as SYDVKM. The CDR3 totals 15 residues. V lost 7 bases and J 6 bases, leaving 21 bases between the germline ends.

V gene TRBV15 combines with J gene TRBJ1-2, with a possible D match to TRBD1 (5 bases). Germline V CDR1 and CDR2: LNHNV, YYDKDF (reference sequence). Deletions cut 6 bases from V and 4 bases from J, with 15 bases between. The CDR3 is 14 amino acids. The CDR3 loop reads CATRPTGTAYGYTF. The CDR3 nucleotides are TGTGCCACCAGACCTACCGGGACGGCCTATGGCTACACCTTC.

The chain couples TRBV6-5 to TRBJ1-2, with D uncertain. Germline lookup yields CDR1 MNHEY and CDR2 SVGAGI. This CDR3 contains 13 residues. Trimming shortened V by 4 bases and J by 4 bases, and 10 bases separated the two germline ends. The CDR3 DNA reads as TGTGCCAGCAGTTTTCGGCGGATCTATGGCTACACCTTC. Its translation is CASSFRRIYGYTF.

This clonotype was picked up a small number of times. V usage is TRBV15 and J usage is TRBJ1-6; TRBD1 matches 7 bases. This CDR3 is built from 16 residues. CDR1 and CDR2 (germline): LNHNV, YYDKDF (reference sequence). The J segment lost 5 bases and the V segment lost 10 bases, leaving 14 bases of the junction unmatched. In DNA, the CDR3 is TGTGCCAGCTTTCTCTCATCAACAGGGGATAATTCACCCCTCCACTTT. As protein: CASFLSSTGDNSPLHF.

The CDR3 bases are TGTGCCAGCAGTTTTTTGTACCGGGAAGAGACCCAGTACTTC. This gives the protein CASSFLYREETQYF. The J gene is TRBJ2-5, the V gene TRBV28, with D hard to call. CDR1 and CDR2 from the germline V gene are MDHEN and SYDVKM. This CDR3 region has 14 residues. V was clipped by 3 bases and J by 3 bases, with 11 bases between them. The full variable domain, with the rest looked up from reference TRBV28 and TRBJ2-5, is DVKVTQSSRYLVKRTGEKVFLECVQDMDHENMFWYRQDPGLGLRLIYFSYDVKMKEKGDIPEGYSVSREKKERFSLILESASTNQTSMYLCASSFLYREETQYFGPGTRLLVL.

There are many counts of this clonotype. This chain uses TRBV27 with TRBJ2-7, with TRBD1 matching over 8 bases. In germline, CDR1 is MNHEY, CDR2 SMNVEV (reference sequence). J lost 6 bases, V lost 4 bases, and 5 bases had no gene match. The CDR3 runs 13 residues. The chain's CDR3 is CASSYTGGGEQYF. The CDR3 DNA sequence: TGTGCCAGCAGTTATACAGGGGGAGGCGAGCAGTACTTC.

The rearrangement uses TRBV7-2 and TRBJ2-5, with 7 bases fitting TRBD1. The ends lost 7 bases at V and 1 base at J; junction bases unmatched: 9. Germline V gene data show CDR1 as SGHTA and CDR2 as FQGNSA. The CDR3 covers 15 residues. This chain's CDR3 is CASTPRQGSQETQYF. DNA of the CDR3: TGTGCCAGCACCCCCAGACAGGGAAGCCAAGAGACCCAGTACTTC.

This clonotype was counted only a few times. This chain connects TRBV4-1 to TRBJ2-3; 13 positions match TRBD2. Germline lookup yields CDR1 MGHRA and CDR2 YSYEKL. Germline trimming cut 0 bases from V and 6 bases from J; bases unmatched to any gene: 9. CDR3 length: 18 residues. The CDR3 spells CASSQEVFVLAGGDTQYF. CDR3 DNA: TGCGCCAGCAGCCAAGAAGTATTTGTACTAGCGGGAGGGGATACGCAGTATTTT.

In regard to this clonotype: Being one base from a much bigger clone, this may be a read error. V is TRBV6-6 and J is TRBJ2-1, with no clear D. CDR3 length: 12 amino acids. Germline V CDR1 and CDR2: MNHNY, SVGAGI (reference sequence). DNA of the CDR3: TGTGCCAGCAGTGAGCTAGGCAATGAGCAGTTATTC. Residues: CASSELGNEQLF.

Many counts were recorded for this clonotype. The rearrangement uses TRBV6-1 and TRBJ1-2; D gene uncertain. The CDR3 is 12 residues long. With 6 bases removed from V and 7 bases from J, the gap between germline ends came to 12 bases. The germline V gene has CDR1 MNHNS and CDR2 SASEGT. CDR3 nucleotides: TGTGCCAGCAGCCCGGCCGGTACTGGCTACACCTTC. Its protein is CASSPAGTGYTF.

This clonotype appeared many times. The chain carries TRBV25-1 and TRBJ2-3; D unresolved. The CDR3 loop spans 13 amino acids. V lost 2 bases, J lost 2 bases, and 5 bases lay in between. The V gene's germline CDR1 is MGHDK and CDR2 SYGVNS. The CDR3 bases are TGTGCCAGCAGTGAAAACCACACAGATACGCAGTATTTT. Translation gives CASSENHTDTQYF.

This clonotype has a handful of counts. The rearrangement links TRBV12-3 or TRBV12-4 to TRBJ1-1; D perhaps matches TRBD1 (6 bases). The CDR3 is made up of 16 amino acids. V was trimmed by 7 bases and J by 3 bases, leaving 21 bases between them. The CDR3 nucleotides read TGTGCCAGCACCCTAAGGCCCAGGGGCTGGGACACTGAAGCTTTCTTT. It encodes CASTLRPRGWDTEAFF.

The chain employs TRBV15 and TRBJ2-1, with TRBD2 matching over 7 bases. Losses at the gene ends were 7 bases for V and 10 bases for J; bases not matched to a gene: 13. CDR1 and CDR2 (germline): LNHNV, YYDKDF (reference sequence). The CDR3 has 14 amino acids. The CDR3 spells CATMRERRGYEQFF. CDR3 nucleotide sequence: TGTGCCACCATGAGGGAACGGCGGGGGTACGAGCAGTTCTTC.

In its sample, this clonotype was seen a few times. The chain is built from TRBV2 and TRBJ1-2; D gene ambiguous. Germline V lookup: CDR1 SNHLY, CDR2 FYNNEI. The CDR3 runs 15 residues. V was clipped by 6 bases and J by 3 bases, with 17 bases between them. CDR3 region: CASSAARPAHYGYTF. CDR3 DNA sequence: TGTGCCAGCAGCGCCGCTCGACCCGCCCACTATGGCTACACCTTC.

A word on this clonotype: This may be a read error: a much more frequent sequence differs by one nucleotide. The gene calls are TRBV27 and TRBJ1-3; perhaps TRBD1 as D (5 bases). The CDR3 extends over 9 amino acids. Germline CDR1 is MNHEY and CDR2 is SMNVEV (reference sequence). CDR3 DNA sequence: TGTGGGGGCGGAAACACCATATATTTT. Protein product: CGGGNTIYF.

The rearrangement uses TRBV10-3 and TRBJ1-5, with D tentatively TRBD1 (5 bases). V dropped 9 bases and J dropped 5 bases, with 14 bases sitting between them. This CDR3 has 13 residues. Looked up from germline, CDR1 is ENHRY and CDR2 is SYGVKD. In DNA, the CDR3 is TGTGCCATTGCGCAGGGTTTGGATCAGCCCCAGCATTTT. Translation: CAIAQGLDQPQHF.

Of note for this clonotype: With a much larger clone just one base away, this may be a read error. The rearrangement joins TRBV2 to TRBJ1-5; 7 positions match TRBD1. CDR1 and CDR2 (germline): SNHLY, FYNNEI. This CDR3 comprises 15 residues. DNA of the CDR3: TGTGCCAGCGCGGGGACAGCCTTTAGCACTCAGCCCCAGCATTTT. Protein sequence: CASAGTAFSTQPQHF. Full variable domain (remainder filled in from reference TRBV2 and TRBJ1-5): EPEVTQTPSHQVTQMGQEVILRCVPISNHLYFYWYRQILGQKVEFLVSFYNNEISEKSEIFDDQFSVERPDGSNFTLKIRSTKLEDSAMYFCASAGTAFSTQPQHFGDGTRLSIL.

The V gene is TRBV6-5, the J gene TRBJ1-2; maybe TRBD1 (6 bases). The CDR3 contains 14 residues. Deletions cut 0 bases from V and 5 bases from J, with 10 bases between. The germline V gene has CDR1 MNHEY and CDR2 SVGAGI. This CDR3 reads CASSYSGTTYGYTF. The CDR3 nucleotides read TGTGCCAGCAGTTACTCGGGGACAACTTATGGCTACACCTTC.

In this sample, this clonotype turned up a few times. V gene TRBV7-2 combines with J gene TRBJ1-1, with D possibly matching TRBD1 (6 bases). Per the germline V gene, CDR1 is SGHTA and CDR2 is FQGNSA. The CDR3 runs to 14 residues. The V and J ends lost 1 base and 4 bases respectively, with 10 bases between them. DNA for the CDR3: TGTGCCAGCAGCTTAGTGTCCAGGGGCACTGAAGCTTTCTTT. This encodes CASSLVSRGTEAFF.

There are many counts of this clonotype. The chain links TRBV28 to TRBJ2-3, with D unresolved. Trimming cost V 4 bases and J 6 bases, with 17 bases left between them. The CDR3 extends over 15 amino acids. Germline V lookup: CDR1 MDHEN, CDR2 SYDVKM. The CDR3 coding sequence is TGTGCCAGCAGTTCTCCCCGGGTTCTTCTGGATACGCAGTATTTT. This sequence encodes CASSSPRVLLDTQYF.